This T cell receptor beta chain was captured in a study of T-cell reconstitution after alpha-beta-depleted transplantation in children. For TCRbeta, the library was prepared with unique molecular identifiers. Each CDR3 protein is one row after TCRdb ran MiXCR on the PCR reads. The table lists about 610,000 distinct CDR3 sequences, over 9.5% of them singletons. This clonotype was seen repeatedly, ten times or more. This material consisted of PBMCs from the stem cell graft donor, taken from the stem cell graft. This TCR derives from a human donor who donated a stem cell graft to a child with acute myeloid leukemia.

The CDR3 DNA is TGTGCCAGCAGTTACTCGGGACAGGGATATCAGCCCCAGCATTTT. Its protein product is CASSYSGQGYQPQHF. This chain links TRBV6-5 with TRBJ1-5, with 9 bases matching TRBD1. V was pared by 0 bases and J by 5 bases, with 2 bases of the junction left unmatched. Germline-derived CDR1 and CDR2 are MNHEY and SVGAGI. The CDR3 is 15 residues long.